The rows below give T cell receptor beta chains drawn from one sample of a study of blood T cell repertoires in COVID-19. The assay was immunoSEQ multiplex PCR, and TCRdb's table has in-frame clones only and misses some. The table includes 100,000 to 150,000 clones, approximately 74% detected once. What was sequenced was peripheral blood. These receptors came from an elderly man with COVID-19, enrolled during active disease. The CDR3 runs from the conserved cysteine through the conserved F or W. D genes are given only for firm matches. The size entry is marked missing in some rows and otherwise reads once, few, many or a size class.

d_gene: NA
v_gene: TRBV9
abundance: NA
j_gene: TRBJ1-4
CDR3nt: TGTGCCAGCAGCGTAGGAATTACTACTAATGAAAAACTGTTTTTT
CDR3aa: CASSVGITTNEKLFF

d_gene: TRBD2
v_gene: TRBV7-2
abundance: NA
j_gene: TRBJ2-5
CDR3nt: TGTGCCAGCAGCTTTAGCGGGAGCAGAGAGACCCAGTACTTC
CDR3aa: CASSFSGSRETQYF

d_gene: TRBD1
v_gene: TRBV4-1
abundance: NA
j_gene: TRBJ1-5
CDR3nt: TGCGCCAGCAGCCAAGAATATTTAGGGGGACAGGATGATCAGCCCCAGCATTTT
CDR3aa: CASSQEYLGGQDDQPQHF

d_gene: TRBD1
v_gene: TRBV18
abundance: NA
j_gene: TRBJ1-3
CDR3nt: TGTGCCAGCTCACAGGCCTCCGGACAGGGATACGGAAACACCATATATTTT
CDR3aa: CASSQASGQGYGNTIYF

d_gene: TRBD1
v_gene: TRBV16
abundance: once
j_gene: TRBJ2-2
CDR3nt: TGTGCCAGCAGCCAAGGGTCTGCCGGGACAGCTAACACCGGGGAGCTGTTTTTT
CDR3aa: CASSQGSAGTANTGELFF

d_gene: TRBD2
v_gene: TRBV5-1
abundance: NA
j_gene: TRBJ2-2
CDR3nt: TGCGCCAGCAGCTTGGCGGCTAGCGGGAGGAACACCGGGGAGCTGTTTTTT
CDR3aa: CASSLAASGRNTGELFF

d_gene: TRBD2
v_gene: TRBV5-1
abundance: few
j_gene: TRBJ2-7
CDR3nt: TGCGCCAGCAGCTTGTGGGAGGGTTTAGGGTACGAGCAGTACTTC
CDR3aa: CASSLWEGLGYEQYF

d_gene: NA
v_gene: TRBV2
abundance: NA
j_gene: TRBJ2-7
CDR3nt: TGTGCCAGCAGTCGGAATAGCGGTGACGAGCAGTACTTC
CDR3aa: CASSRNSGDEQYF

d_gene: TRBD1
v_gene: TRBV6-5
abundance: once
j_gene: TRBJ1-6
CDR3nt: TGTGCCAGCAGAGGGGGACAGGGGGATTCACCCCTCCACTTT
CDR3aa: CASRGGQGDSPLHF

d_gene: NA
v_gene: TRBV21-1
abundance: NA
j_gene: TRBJ2-5
CDR3nt: TGTGCCAGCAGCAACGGGACAGGGGGTCGAGAGACCCAGTACTTC
CDR3aa: CASSNGTGGRETQYF

d_gene: NA
v_gene: TRBV6-5
abundance: NA
j_gene: TRBJ1-2
CDR3nt: TGTGCCAGCAGTTACGGGGAGCTTAACTATGGCTACACCTTC
CDR3aa: CASSYGELNYGYTF

d_gene: NA
v_gene: TRBV28
abundance: NA
j_gene: TRBJ1-1
CDR3nt: TGTGCCAGCTCCTCCGGACAGATGAACACTGAAGCTTTCTTT
CDR3aa: CASSSGQMNTEAFF

d_gene: NA
v_gene: TRBV19
abundance: NA
j_gene: TRBJ2-7
CDR3nt: TGTGCCAGTAGTACCGCAGGGGTGAAGGGCTCCTACGAGCAGTACTTC
CDR3aa: CASSTAGVKGSYEQYF

d_gene: NA
v_gene: TRBV2
abundance: few
j_gene: TRBJ2-1
CDR3nt: TGTGCCAGCAGAAAAATTCTAGAGAATGAGCAGTTCTTC
CDR3aa: CASRKILENEQFF

d_gene: NA
v_gene: TRBV7-6
abundance: NA
j_gene: TRBJ2-7
CDR3nt: TGTGCCAGCAGCTACTCCGACTCAGCCTACGAGCAGTACTTC
CDR3aa: CASSYSDSAYEQYF

d_gene: NA
v_gene: TRBV28
abundance: NA
j_gene: TRBJ1-6
CDR3nt: TGTGCCAGCAGTTTATCAGGGGAGCGGCATTCACCCCTCCACTTT
CDR3aa: CASSLSGERHSPLHF

d_gene: NA
v_gene: TRBV5-1
abundance: NA
j_gene: TRBJ1-4
CDR3nt: TGCGCCAGCAGCCCTGGACAGAATAATGAAAAACTGTTTTTT
CDR3aa: CASSPGQNNEKLFF

d_gene: TRBD1
v_gene: TRBV18
abundance: NA
j_gene: TRBJ2-1
CDR3nt: TGTGCCAGCTCACCCCCCTCAGGGGGCGAAAGGAATGAGCAGTTCTTC
CDR3aa: CASSPPSGGERNEQFF

d_gene: NA
v_gene: TRBV5-4
abundance: NA
j_gene: TRBJ2-2
CDR3nt: TGTGCCAGCAGCTCGGACAGCACCGGGGAGCTGTTTTTT
CDR3aa: CASSSDSTGELFF

d_gene: NA
v_gene: TRBV28
abundance: NA
j_gene: TRBJ2-3
CDR3nt: TGTGCCAGCAGTTCTACAGGGAGGGCGGTAACAGATACGCAGTATTTT
CDR3aa: CASSSTGRAVTDTQYF

d_gene: TRBD1
v_gene: TRBV6-5
abundance: NA
j_gene: TRBJ1-2
CDR3nt: TGTGCCAGCCGGGGACAGAACTATGGCTACACCTTC
CDR3aa: CASRGQNYGYTF

d_gene: TRBD2
v_gene: TRBV9
abundance: NA
j_gene: TRBJ2-3
CDR3nt: TGTGCCAGCAGCGTAGCTTTAGCGGGAGATTTTGGAGATACGCAGTATTTT
CDR3aa: CASSVALAGDFGDTQYF

d_gene: NA
v_gene: TRBV9
abundance: few
j_gene: TRBJ2-1
CDR3nt: TGTGCCAGCAGTGGGGGGAGTAGGACCTACAATGAGCAGTTCTTC
CDR3aa: CASSGGSRTYNEQFF

d_gene: NA
v_gene: TRBV5-1
abundance: NA
j_gene: TRBJ2-1
CDR3nt: TGCGCCAGTAAGCCGGAGAGCTCCTACAATGAGCAGTTCTTC
CDR3aa: CASKPESSYNEQFF

d_gene: NA
v_gene: TRBV18
abundance: NA
j_gene: TRBJ2-1
CDR3nt: TGTGCCAGCTCACCACCGGCCGGGATTTACAATGAGCAGTTCTTC
CDR3aa: CASSPPAGIYNEQFF

d_gene: TRBD1
v_gene: TRBV19
abundance: few
j_gene: TRBJ1-4
CDR3nt: TGTGCCAGTAGTTTTTTCTCGGCCGACAGGGGAATACTCAAAACTGTTTTT
CDR3aa: CASSFFSADRGILKTVF

d_gene: TRBD1
v_gene: TRBV7-2
abundance: once
j_gene: TRBJ1-2
CDR3nt: TGTGCCAGCAGCTCACGAGCCGGGACAGGGGGGAACTATGGCTACACCTTC
CDR3aa: CASSSRAGTGGNYGYTF

d_gene: NA
v_gene: TRBV25-1
abundance: NA
j_gene: TRBJ1-1
CDR3nt: TGTGCCAGCAGTGACGCGGGGGGAGGCACTGAAGCTTTCTTT
CDR3aa: CASSDAGGGTEAFF

d_gene: NA
v_gene: TRBV9
abundance: NA
j_gene: TRBJ2-3
CDR3nt: TGTGCCAGCAGCGTAGGAGGGAGTGGCACAGATACGCAGTATTTT
CDR3aa: CASSVGGSGTDTQYF

d_gene: TRBD1
v_gene: TRBV4-1
abundance: NA
j_gene: TRBJ1-4
CDR3nt: TGCGCCAGCAGTCCTTTCGGGACAGGGGCCGAAAAACTGTTTTTT
CDR3aa: CASSPFGTGAEKLFF

d_gene: NA
v_gene: TRBV4-1
abundance: NA
j_gene: TRBJ2-1
CDR3nt: TGCGCCAGCAGCCAAAGCGTTGCTAGCCCCAACAATGAGCAGTTCTTC
CDR3aa: CASSQSVASPNNEQFF

d_gene: NA
v_gene: TRBV6-1
abundance: NA
j_gene: TRBJ2-1
CDR3nt: TGTGCCAGCAGTGCAGACAGCGACCTTACCTACAATGAGCAGTTCTTC
CDR3aa: CASSADSDLTYNEQFF

d_gene: NA
v_gene: TRBV28
abundance: NA
j_gene: TRBJ1-2
CDR3nt: TGTGCCAGCAGTTTAAGAACTTATGGCTACACCTTC
CDR3aa: CASSLRTYGYTF

d_gene: NA
v_gene: TRBV4-1
abundance: NA
j_gene: TRBJ2-1
CDR3nt: TGCGCCAGCAGCCAAGGGATTTGGCGGAGTGAGCAGTTCTTC
CDR3aa: CASSQGIWRSEQFF

d_gene: TRBD2
v_gene: TRBV7-9
abundance: NA
j_gene: TRBJ2-5
CDR3nt: TGTGCCAGCAGCTTAGGGAGCGGGACGAGTAACCAAGAGACCCAGTACTTC
CDR3aa: CASSLGSGTSNQETQYF

d_gene: TRBD1
v_gene: TRBV19
abundance: NA
j_gene: TRBJ1-5
CDR3nt: TGTGCCAGTAGTTCCGGGACAGGGGGTAGACAGCCCCAGCATTTT
CDR3aa: CASSSGTGGRQPQHF

d_gene: NA
v_gene: TRBV5-6
abundance: NA
j_gene: TRBJ1-1
CDR3nt: TGTGCCAGCAGCTTGGTTGGGGGCTTGAACACTGAAGCTTTCTTT
CDR3aa: CASSLVGGLNTEAFF

d_gene: NA
v_gene: TRBV19
abundance: NA
j_gene: TRBJ2-2
CDR3nt: TGTGCCAGTAGTACCTCCGGGACATTCAACATTTTGGAGCTGTTTTTT
CDR3aa: CASSTSGTFNILELFF

d_gene: NA
v_gene: TRBV11-2
abundance: many
j_gene: TRBJ2-3
CDR3nt: TGTGCCAGCAGCTCTCTGCAGAGCGGCACAGATACGCAGTATTTT
CDR3aa: CASSSLQSGTDTQYF

d_gene: TRBD1
v_gene: TRBV4-3
abundance: NA
j_gene: TRBJ2-2
CDR3nt: TGCGCCAGCAGCCAATTCGGGACAGGGGGTACCGGGGAGCTGTTTTTT
CDR3aa: CASSQFGTGGTGELFF

d_gene: NA
v_gene: TRBV28
abundance: NA
j_gene: TRBJ2-7
CDR3nt: TGTGCCAGCAGCAACTATGACTCCTACGAGCAGTACTTC
CDR3aa: CASSNYDSYEQYF

d_gene: NA
v_gene: TRBV5-1
abundance: NA
j_gene: TRBJ2-5
CDR3nt: TGCGCCAGCAGCATCCGACACCTCCAAGAGACCCAGTACTTC
CDR3aa: CASSIRHLQETQYF

d_gene: TRBD1
v_gene: TRBV19
abundance: NA
j_gene: TRBJ1-4
CDR3nt: TGTGCCAGTGTAGACAGGGGCGATGAAAAACTGTTTTTT
CDR3aa: CASVDRGDEKLFF

d_gene: TRBD1
v_gene: TRBV2
abundance: NA
j_gene: TRBJ1-2
CDR3nt: TGTGCCAGCAGTCGGGACAGGGGAATGGGCGGCTACACCTTC
CDR3aa: CASSRDRGMGGYTF

d_gene: NA
v_gene: TRBV28
abundance: NA
j_gene: TRBJ2-1
CDR3nt: TGTGCCAGCAGTTCCCACAGCGCGGGTTACAATGAGCAGTTCTTC
CDR3aa: CASSSHSAGYNEQFF

d_gene: TRBD2
v_gene: TRBV7-3
abundance: few
j_gene: TRBJ2-2
CDR3nt: TGTGCCAGCAGCGACGGACTAGCGGGAGACACCGGGGAGCTGTTTTTT
CDR3aa: CASSDGLAGDTGELFF

d_gene: NA
v_gene: TRBV9
abundance: NA
j_gene: TRBJ1-3
CDR3nt: TGTGCCAGCAGCGAGAGTTCCGACTCGACCATATATTTT
CDR3aa: CASSESSDSTIYF

d_gene: TRBD1
v_gene: TRBV15
abundance: NA
j_gene: TRBJ2-1
CDR3nt: TGTGCCACCAGCACGGGACAGGGACCCTACAATGAGCAGTTCTTC
CDR3aa: CATSTGQGPYNEQFF

d_gene: NA
v_gene: TRBV18
abundance: NA
j_gene: TRBJ2-2
CDR3nt: TGTGCCAGCTCACCAAGGCAGGCCGGGGAGCTGTTTTTT
CDR3aa: CASSPRQAGELFF

d_gene: NA
v_gene: TRBV4-1
abundance: NA
j_gene: TRBJ2-1
CDR3nt: TGCGCCAGCAGCCAAGATACGGATGGACTGCGCCGGGAGCAGTTCTTC
CDR3aa: CASSQDTDGLRREQFF

d_gene: TRBD2
v_gene: TRBV5-1
abundance: NA
j_gene: TRBJ2-3
CDR3nt: TGCGCCAGCAGCTCTCTCCCCCGACTAGCGGGAGAACTAGGGGATACGCAGTATTTT
CDR3aa: CASSSLPRLAGELGDTQYF

d_gene: TRBD2
v_gene: TRBV14
abundance: NA
j_gene: TRBJ2-3
CDR3nt: TGTGCCAGCAGCCAAGCCTCTAGCGGGAGCACAGATACGCAGTATTTT
CDR3aa: CASSQASSGSTDTQYF

d_gene: NA
v_gene: TRBV27
abundance: NA
j_gene: TRBJ2-7
CDR3nt: TGTGCCAGCAGTTTAAAAAGCTCCGGGACTCCCTACGAGCAGTACTTC
CDR3aa: CASSLKSSGTPYEQYF

d_gene: NA
v_gene: TRBV2
abundance: NA
j_gene: TRBJ2-7
CDR3nt: TGTGCCAGCAGGACAGACAGTATCTCCTACGAGCAGTACTTC
CDR3aa: CASRTDSISYEQYF

d_gene: NA
v_gene: TRBV27
abundance: NA
j_gene: TRBJ1-5
CDR3nt: TGTGCCAGCAGTTTCGGGGGTGCGGGACAGCCCCAGCATTTT
CDR3aa: CASSFGGAGQPQHF

d_gene: TRBD1
v_gene: TRBV5-6
abundance: many
j_gene: TRBJ1-4
CDR3nt: TGTGCCAGCAGTTCACTTGACAGGGGGGAGGAAAAACTGTTTTTT
CDR3aa: CASSSLDRGEEKLFF

d_gene: NA
v_gene: TRBV5-6
abundance: NA
j_gene: TRBJ1-1
CDR3nt: TGTGCCAGCAGCTTGTTGGGGGCGGGGAACACTGAAGCTTTCTTT
CDR3aa: CASSLLGAGNTEAFF